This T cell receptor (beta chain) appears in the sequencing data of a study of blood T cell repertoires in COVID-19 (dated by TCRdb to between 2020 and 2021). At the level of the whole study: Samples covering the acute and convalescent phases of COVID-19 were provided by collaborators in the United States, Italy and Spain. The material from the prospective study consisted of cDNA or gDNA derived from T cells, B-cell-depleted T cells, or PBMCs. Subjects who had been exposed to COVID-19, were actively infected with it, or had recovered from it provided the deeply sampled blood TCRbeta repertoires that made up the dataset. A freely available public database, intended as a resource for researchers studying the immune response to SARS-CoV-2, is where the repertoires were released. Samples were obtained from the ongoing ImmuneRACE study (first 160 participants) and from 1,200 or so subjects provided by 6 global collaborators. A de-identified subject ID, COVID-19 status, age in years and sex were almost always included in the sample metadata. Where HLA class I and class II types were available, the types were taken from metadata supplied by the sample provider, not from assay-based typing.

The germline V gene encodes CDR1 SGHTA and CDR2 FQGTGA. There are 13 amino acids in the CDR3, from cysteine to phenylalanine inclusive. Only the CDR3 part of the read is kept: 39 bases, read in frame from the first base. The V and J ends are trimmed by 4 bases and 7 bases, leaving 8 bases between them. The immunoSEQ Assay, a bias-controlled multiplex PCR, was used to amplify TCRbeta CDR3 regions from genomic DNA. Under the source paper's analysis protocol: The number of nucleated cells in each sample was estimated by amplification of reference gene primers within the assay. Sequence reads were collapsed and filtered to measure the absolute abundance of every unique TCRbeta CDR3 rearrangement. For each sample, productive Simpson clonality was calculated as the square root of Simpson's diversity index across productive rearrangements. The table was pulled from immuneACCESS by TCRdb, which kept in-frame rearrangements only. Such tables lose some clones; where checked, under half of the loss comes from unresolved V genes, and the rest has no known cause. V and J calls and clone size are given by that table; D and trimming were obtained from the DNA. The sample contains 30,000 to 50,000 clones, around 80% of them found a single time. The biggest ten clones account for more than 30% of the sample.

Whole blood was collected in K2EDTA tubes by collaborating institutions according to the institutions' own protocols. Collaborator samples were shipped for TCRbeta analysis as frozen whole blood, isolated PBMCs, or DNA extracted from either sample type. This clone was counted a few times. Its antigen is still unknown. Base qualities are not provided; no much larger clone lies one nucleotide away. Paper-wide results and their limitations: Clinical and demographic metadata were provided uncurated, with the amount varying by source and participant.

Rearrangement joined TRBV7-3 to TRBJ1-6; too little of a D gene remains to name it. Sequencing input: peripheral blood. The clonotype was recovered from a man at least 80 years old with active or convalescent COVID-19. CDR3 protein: CASSSAGNSPLHF. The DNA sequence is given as TGTGCCAGCAGCTCAGCCGGGAATTCACCCCTCCACTTT.